This TCR beta chain was captured in a study of blood T cell repertoires in COVID-19 (dated by TCRdb to about 2020). As for the study more broadly: Samples from collaborators originated in the United States, Italy and Spain and spanned both the acute and convalescent phases of COVID-19. The repertoires were made available in a free public database intended to serve as a resource for research on the immune response to SARS-CoV-2. Sample metadata almost always included a de-identified subject ID, COVID-19 status, age in years and sex. Subjects who had been exposed to COVID-19, were actively infected with it, or had recovered from it provided the deeply sampled blood TCRbeta repertoires that made up the dataset. Where available, HLA class I and class II types were taken from metadata supplied by the sample provider and were not determined by assay-based typing. The prospective study material was composed of cDNA or gDNA derived from T cells, B-cell-depleted T cells, or PBMCs. The samples were drawn from two sources: the first 160 participants of the ongoing ImmuneRACE study, and over 950 subjects contributed by 6 global collaborators. Summary of the overall study and its limitations: The amount of clinical and demographic metadata varied by source and participant and was provided uncurated.

V is trimmed back by 2 bases and J by 2 bases, and the junction contains 11 bases that no gene match accounts for. CDR1 and CDR2 are read off the germline V gene as KGHSH and LQKENI. Inclusive of the bounding cysteine and phenylalanine, the CDR3 is 18 residues long. Of the read, only the CDR3 DNA is kept; its 54 bases are in frame from base 1. TCRbeta CDR3 regions were amplified from genomic DNA by means of the immunoSEQ Assay, a bias-controlled multiplex PCR. For the original study's pipeline: The number of nucleated cells in each sample was estimated from the amplification of reference gene primers within the assay. To quantify the absolute abundance of each unique TCRbeta CDR3 rearrangement, sequence reads were collapsed and filtered. For each sample, productive Simpson clonality was calculated by taking the square root of Simpson's diversity index across productive rearrangements. Imported from immuneACCESS, the table was reduced by TCRdb to in-frame sequences with V and J called. These copies leave out some clones; in studies compared against another copy, an unresolved V gene accounts for under half, and the cause of the remainder is not known. The V and J calls and clone size come from that table; D and trimming were worked out from the DNA. Here the sample has about 46,000 clones; 85% to 90% occur a single time. Around 8.7% of the sample is taken by the ten largest.

Collaborating institutions collected whole blood in K2EDTA tubes following their own protocols. For TCRbeta analysis, collaborators shipped samples as frozen whole blood, isolated PBMCs, or DNA extracted from either of those sample types. Worth noting for this clone: Its antigen is still unknown. The input lacks base qualities; no much larger clone sits a single base away.

The clonotype was recovered from a man in his forties or fifties with active COVID-19. The sequence joins TRBV18 to TRBJ2-4, and 8 junction bases match TRBD2. The sample comprised peripheral blood. CDR3 loop: CASSPRSGGSGTKNIQYF. The DNA is TGTGCCAGCTCACCAAGGAGCGGGGGCAGTGGAACCAAAAACATTCAGTACTTC. When the CDR3 is completed using the reference TRBV18 and TRBJ2-4 genes on either side, the full variable domain is NAGVMQNPRHLVRRRGQEARLRCSPMKGHSHVYWYRQLPEEGLKFMVYLQKENIIDESGMPKERFSAEFPKEGPSILRIQQVVRGDSAAYFCASSPRSGGSGTKNIQYFGAGTRLSVL.